The source of this T cell receptor beta chain is a study of tumor and adjacent non-tumor tissue in lung cancer. Study-wide results and limits: TCR diversity was significantly greater in tumor than normal lung tissue.

No cell sorting was done before RNA was extracted from the tissue. This non-tumor lung sample came from over 3 cm beyond the tumor edge. Chemotherapy-naive patients with new lung cancer underwent thoracic surgery in China, August–late 2014. TCRbeta libraries were built with three rounds of nested PCR, modified from ARM-PCR. In TCRdb, the multiplex PCR reads were re-called with MiXCR into one record per CDR3 protein. The table records more than 55,000 distinct CDR3 sequences, around 76% of them present only once. Of note for this clonotype: Its target is not known. A read error is likely, as this CDR3 ends without the conserved phenylalanine or tryptophan.

This CDR3 comprises 14 residues. CDR1 and CDR2 (germline): LGHNA, YNFKEQ. Trimming cost V 4 bases and J 8 bases; bases outside gene matches: 9. The chain links TRBV4-2 to TRBJ2-7; TRBD1 aligns across 9 bases. Sample: distant non-tumor lung tissue. This receptor was obtained from a man aged 55 to 70 with non-small cell lung cancer. Here the CDR3 reads CASSPTGGRGKQYL. The CDR3 coding sequence is TGTGCCAGCAGCCCGACAGGGGGTAGGGGCAAGCAGTACCTC.